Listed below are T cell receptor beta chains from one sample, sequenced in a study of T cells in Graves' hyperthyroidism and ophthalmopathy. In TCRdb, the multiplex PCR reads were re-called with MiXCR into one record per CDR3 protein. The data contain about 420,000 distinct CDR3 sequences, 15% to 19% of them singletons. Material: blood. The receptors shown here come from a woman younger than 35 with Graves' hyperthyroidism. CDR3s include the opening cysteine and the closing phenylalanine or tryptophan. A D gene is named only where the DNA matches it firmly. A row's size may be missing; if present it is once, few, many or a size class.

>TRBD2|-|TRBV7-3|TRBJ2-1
CASSFQTGTSGRLSSYNEQFF
TGTGCCAGCAGCTTCCAAACCGGGACTAGCGGGAGGCTGAGCTCCTACAATGAGCAGTTCTTC
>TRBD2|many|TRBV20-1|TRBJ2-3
CSARRAGFTDTQYF
TGCAGTGCTAGGAGAGCGGGGTTCACAGATACGCAGTATTTT
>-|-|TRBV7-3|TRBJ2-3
CASSLWANPTDTQYF
TGTGCCAGCAGCTTATGGGCTAACCCCACAGATACGCAGTATTTT
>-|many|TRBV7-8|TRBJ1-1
CASSLNTGMLEAFF
TGTGCCAGCAGCTTAAACACAGGGATGTTAGAAGCTTTCTTT
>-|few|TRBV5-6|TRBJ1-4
CASSSGVNEKLFF
TGTGCCAGCAGCTCAGGGGTTAATGAAAAACTGTTTTTT
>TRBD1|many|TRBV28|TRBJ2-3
CASSLLQGSGDTQYF
TGTGCCAGCAGTTTATTACAGGGGTCGGGGGATACGCAGTATTTT
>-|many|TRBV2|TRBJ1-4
CASSAEEGDEKLFF
TGTGCCAGCAGTGCGGAGGAAGGGGATGAAAAACTGTTTTTT
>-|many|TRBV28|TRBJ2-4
CASSPPGGLAKNIQYF
TGTGCCAGCAGTCCCCCAGGCGGACTAGCCAAAAACATTCAGTACTTC
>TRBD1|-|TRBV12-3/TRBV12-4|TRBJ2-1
CASRRTGGVGEQFF
TGTGCCAGCAGACGGACAGGGGGTGTGGGTGAGCAGTTCTTC
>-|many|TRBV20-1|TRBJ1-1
CSASQGNTEAFF
TGCAGTGCTAGTCAGGGAAACACTGAAGCTTTCTTT
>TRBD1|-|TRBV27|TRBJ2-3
CASSVGQGSDTQYF
TGTGCCAGCAGTGTGGGACAGGGATCAGATACGCAGTATTTT
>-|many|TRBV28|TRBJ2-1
CASSRDSPAYNEQFF
TGTGCCAGCAGTCGAGACAGTCCGGCCTACAATGAGCAGTTCTTC
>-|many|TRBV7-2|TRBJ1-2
CASSLFTGVYGYTF
TGTGCCAGCAGCTTATTTACGGGGGTCTATGGCTACACCTTC
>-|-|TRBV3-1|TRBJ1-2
CASSHSLLPGYTF
TGTGCCAGCAGCCACAGCCTGCTCCCTGGCTACACCTTC
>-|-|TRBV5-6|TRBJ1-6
CASSLWFTSYSPLHF
TGTGCCAGCAGCTTGTGGTTCACTTCCTATTCACCCCTCCACTTT
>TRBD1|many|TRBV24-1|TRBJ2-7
CATSDPGTGAYEQYF
TGTGCCACCAGTGACCCCGGGACAGGGGCCTACGAGCAGTACTTC
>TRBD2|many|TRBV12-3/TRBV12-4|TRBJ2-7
CASSAQLAGVYEQYF
TGTGCCAGCAGCGCCCAACTAGCGGGAGTCTACGAGCAGTACTTC
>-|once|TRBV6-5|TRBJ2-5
CASSYSRGIGETQYF
TGTGCCAGCAGTTACTCAAGGGGTATAGGGGAGACCCAGTACTTC
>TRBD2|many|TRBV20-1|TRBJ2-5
CSAGSRGGPGETQYF
TGCAGTGCGGGCAGCCGGGGGGGGCCAGGAGAGACCCAGTACTTC
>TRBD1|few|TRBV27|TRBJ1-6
CASSQPGTGWDSPLHF
TGTGCCAGCAGTCAACCCGGGACAGGGTGGGATTCACCCCTCCACTTT
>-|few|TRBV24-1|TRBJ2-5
CATSDRPRGQETQYF
TGTGCCACCAGTGATCGACCGCGCGGACAAGAGACCCAGTACTTC
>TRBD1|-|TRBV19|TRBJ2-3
CAARDRNTDTQYF
TGTGCCGCACGGGACAGAAACACAGATACGCAGTATTTT
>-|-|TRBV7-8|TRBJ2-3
CASILRPGTTQYF
TGTGCCAGCATCCTACGACCAGGGACTACGCAGTATTTT
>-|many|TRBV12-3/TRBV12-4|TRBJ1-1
CASRSTGNTEAFF
TGTGCCAGCAGGTCCACGGGGAACACTGAAGCTTTCTTT
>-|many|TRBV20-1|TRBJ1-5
CSASGEFSNQPQHF
TGCAGTGCTAGCGGGGAGTTTAGCAATCAGCCCCAGCATTTT
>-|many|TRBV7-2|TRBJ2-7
CASSRRGEQYF
TGTGCCAGCAGCCGTAGGGGCGAGCAGTACTTC
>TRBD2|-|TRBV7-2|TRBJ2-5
CASSRLGGLAGVGETQYF
TGTGCCAGCAGCCGGCTTGGGGGACTAGCGGGAGTTGGAGAGACCCAGTACTTC
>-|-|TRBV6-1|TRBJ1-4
CASRPVANEKLFF
TGTGCCAGCAGGCCTGTGGCTAATGAAAAACTGTTTTTT
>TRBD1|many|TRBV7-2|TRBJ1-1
CASSKDRGRSKGTEAFF
TGTGCCAGCAGTAAGGACAGGGGCCGATCTAAGGGCACTGAAGCTTTCTTT
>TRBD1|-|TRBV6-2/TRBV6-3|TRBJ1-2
CASSYSSSGTGLYGYTF
TGTGCCAGCAGTTACTCATCATCCGGGACAGGGCTCTATGGCTACACCTTC
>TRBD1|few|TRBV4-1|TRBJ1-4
CASSQSDRGRVEKLFF
TGCGCCAGCAGCCAATCCGACAGGGGCCGAGTTGAAAAACTGTTTTTT
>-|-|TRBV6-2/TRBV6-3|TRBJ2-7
CASSYKAGIAYEQYF
TGTGCCAGCAGTTACAAGGCTGGTATAGCCTACGAGCAGTACTTC
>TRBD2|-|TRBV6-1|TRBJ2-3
CASRPGLGDYTDTQYF
TGTGCCAGCAGACCCGGTCTGGGGGACTACACAGATACGCAGTATTTT
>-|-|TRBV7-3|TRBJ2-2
CASSLLGPNDGELFF
TGTGCCAGCAGCTTATTAGGGCCAAACGACGGGGAGCTGTTTTTT
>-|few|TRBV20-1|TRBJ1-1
CSLEPRAAEAFF
TGCAGTCTGGAACCCAGGGCGGCAGAAGCTTTCTTT
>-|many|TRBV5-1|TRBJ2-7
CASSLVGTEQYF
TGCGCCAGCAGCTTGGTAGGGACCGAGCAGTACTTC
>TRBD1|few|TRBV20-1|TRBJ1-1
CSASIAGTGGKAFF
TGCAGTGCTAGCATTGCCGGGACAGGGGGAAAAGCTTTCTTT